One sample yielded the 10 T cell receptor beta chains listed below, sequenced in a study of cytomegalovirus exposure and HLA in healthy donors. Sequenced by immunoSEQ multiplex PCR; TCRdb stores in-frame clones only, minus some. The table has about 78,000 clones, about 95% seen once. Sequencing was carried out using PBMCs. The receptors derive from a man in his late teens or twenties in good health and CMV-seropositive.

The genes are TRBV9 and TRBJ1-5; tentatively, D is TRBD1 (6 bases). The V end lost 2 bases, the J end lost 5 bases, and 8 bases lay between the germline ends. The CDR3 runs to 13 residues. The V gene's germline CDR1 is SGDLS and CDR2 YYNGEE. CDR3 loop: CASSVQGYQPQHF. CDR3 in DNA: TGTGCCAGCAGCGTCCAGGGGTATCAGCCCCAGCATTTT. Combining the CDR3 with reference TRBV9 and TRBJ1-5 gives the whole variable domain DSGVTQTPKHLITATGQRVTLRCSPRSGDLSVYWYQQSLDQGLQFLIQYYNGEERAKGNILERFSAQQFPDLHSELNLSSLELGDSALYFCASSVQGYQPQHFGDGTRLSIL.

This chain connects TRBV5-4 to TRBJ1-5; D ambiguous. Trimming left V 5 bases short and J 4 bases short, with 4 bases between. CDR1 and CDR2 from the germline V gene are SGHNT and YYREEE (reference sequence). The CDR3 runs 11 residues. CDR3 protein: CASSPNQPQHF. The CDR3 DNA reads as TGTGCCAGCAGTCCAAATCAGCCCCAGCATTTT. Full variable domain (missing parts from reference TRBV5-4 and TRBJ1-5): ETGVTQSPTHLIKTRGQQVTLRCSSQSGHNTVSWYQQALGQGPQFIFQYYREEENGRGNFPPRFSGLQFPNYSSELNVNALELDDSALYLCASSPNQPQHFGDGTRLSIL.

The chain is built from TRBV27 and TRBJ1-1; D possibly corresponds to TRBD1 (6 bases). V lost 4 bases and J lost 8, with 8 bases in between. The CDR3 length is 11 residues. Germline-derived CDR1 and CDR2 are MNHEY and SMNVEV (reference sequence). DNA for the CDR3: TGTGCCAGCAGTTCTACAGGGGAAGCTTTCTTT. Protein product: CASSSTGEAFF.

The count of this clone is one. This sequence joins TRBV5-6 and TRBJ1-1; tentatively, D is TRBD1 (5 bases). Trimming shortened V by 3 bases and J by 2 bases, and 23 bases separated the two germline ends. CDR1 is SGHDT and CDR2 is YYEEEE in the germline V gene. There are 18 residues in the CDR3. The CDR3 DNA reads as TGTGCCAGCAGCTCGGCGGGGGTCCCCCGGACGCTCAACACTGAAGCTTTCTTT. This translates into CASSSAGVPRTLNTEAFF.

This chain joins TRBV6-5 and TRBJ1-1; 9 positions match TRBD1. Losses at the gene ends were 4 bases for V and 2 bases for J; bases not matched to a gene: 5. The CDR3 sequence is 15 residues long. Germline assignment: CDR1 MNHEY and CDR2 SVGAGI. CDR3: CASSSPTGGNTEAFF. CDR3 in DNA: TGTGCCAGCAGTTCCCCGACAGGGGGAAACACTGAAGCTTTCTTT.

The V and J genes are TRBV2 and TRBJ1-1, with D perhaps matching TRBD1 (6 bases). V was clipped by 2 bases and J by 1 base, with 11 bases between them. This CDR3 is 15 amino acids long. Germline V gene data show CDR1 as SNHLY and CDR2 as FYNNEI. As DNA, the CDR3 is TGTGCCAGCAGTGAATATACAGGGAGGAACACTGAAGCTTTCTTT. This codes for CASSEYTGRNTEAFF.

The chain is built from TRBV7-9 and TRBJ1-1, with D unresolved. Germline V gene data show CDR1 as SEHNR and CDR2 as FQNEAQ (reference sequence). V was shortened by 8 bases and J by 4 bases, with 14 bases between the two germline ends. The CDR3 sequence is 13 residues long. The CDR3 loop is CASLPRAATEAFF. CDR3 coding DNA: TGTGCCAGCCTACCGAGAGCGGCCACTGAAGCTTTCTTT.

The gene calls are TRBV6-1 and TRBJ1-1, with no clear D. CDR1 is MNHNS and CDR2 is SASEGT in the germline V gene. The CDR3 runs 15 residues. Trimming pared 2 bases from V and 0 bases from J, leaving 10 bases between. CDR3 sequence (DNA): TGTGCCAGCAGTGAATTGCTGGGAGTGAACACTGAAGCTTTCTTT. Amino acids: CASSELLGVNTEAFF.

The CDR3 DNA is TGTGCCAGCAGAAGGCAGGGACAGGGAATAGGCTACACCTTC. Its protein is CASRRQGQGIGYTF. The gene calls are TRBV6-1 and TRBJ1-2, with 9 bases lining up with TRBD1. This CDR3 is 14 amino acids long. Trimming at V came to 6 bases and at J to 8 bases, leaving 10 bases not matched to a gene. Germline CDR1 is MNHNS and CDR2 is SASEGT.

The chain joins TRBV29-1 to TRBJ2-7; TRBD2 aligns across 9 bases. V lost 4 bases, J lost 0 bases, and 4 bases stayed unmatched. Germline V gene data show CDR1 as SQVTM and CDR2 as ANQGSEA. CDR3 length equals 14 residues. This CDR3 is CSVVTSGFSYEQYF. The CDR3 nucleotides read TGCAGCGTTGTCACTAGCGGGTTCTCCTACGAGCAGTACTTC.